The clone carrying this T cell receptor (beta chain) was recorded only once. Its antigen is not identified. The ends were cut back, 1 base at V and 2 bases at J, with 9 bases in the middle. This CDR3 region has 13 residues. Germline values: CDR1 GTSNPN, CDR2 SVGIG (reference sequence). Preparation of the TCRbeta library was carried out with unique molecular identifiers. TCRdb ran MiXCR on the PCR reads and lists one entry per CDR3 protein. The table has 540,000 or so distinct CDR3 sequences, 23% seen once. These data originate in a study of T-cell reconstitution after alpha-beta-depleted transplantation in children. Overall study results and limits: At one year after transplant, newly produced T cells mostly accounted for T-cell counts and diversity. Several hundred rapidly expanded clones from non-depleted graft cells reportedly supplied alpha-beta T cells about two months post-transplant. Day-60 TCRbeta diversity that was high in some patients was derived from surviving recipient T cells and thymic progenitors.

The V call is TRBV30, the J call TRBJ2-7, with D unclear. The origin of this receptor is a boy in the first two years of life who had a stem cell transplant for acute myeloid leukemia, so the T cells may come from the graft donor. Sequencing was performed on PBMCs, mostly from graft donor cells, taken 360 days after TCRalphabeta/CD19-depleted stem cell transplant. The CDR3 nucleotides are TGTGCCTGGAGTGGAGGTCAGGCCTACGAGCAGTACTTC. It codes for CAWSGGQAYEQYF.